This T cell receptor beta chain was observed in a study of T-cell reconstitution after alpha-beta-depleted transplantation in children. Comment on this clonotype: Its target is unknown.

A library of TCRbeta sequences, prepared with unique molecular identifiers, was generated. TCRdb reprocessed the PCR reads with MiXCR, giving one entry per CDR3 protein. Here the sample spans fewer than 1 million distinct CDR3 sequences, roughly 16% being singletons. The study's findings and limits: The main origin of T-cell counts and diversity one year after transplant was newly produced T cells. The study traced high day-60 TCRbeta diversity in some patients to surviving recipient T cells and thymic progenitors. Where alpha-beta T cells came from about two months after transplant was reportedly several hundred expanded graft clones.

The CDR3 covers 17 residues. Trimming stripped 5 bases from V and 3 bases from J, with 19 bases between. In germline, CDR1 is SGHTA, CDR2 FQGTGA. The genes are TRBV7-3 and TRBJ2-2, with D possibly called TRBD1 or TRBD2 (5 bases each). This clonotype was obtained from a male patient younger than 18 who had a stem cell transplant for acute lymphoblastic leukemia, so the T cells may come from the graft donor. The sequencing used PBMCs, mostly from graft donor cells, collected 360 days after TCRalphabeta/CD19-depleted stem cell transplant. The chain's CDR3 is CASSPSWGNTDTGELFF. The CDR3, as DNA: TGTGCCAGCAGCCCCTCCTGGGGGAACACCGACACCGGGGAGCTGTTTTTT.